The 5 T cell receptor beta chains reported below all come from one sample, sequenced in a study of STAT3 mutations in large granular lymphocyte leukemia (dated by TCRdb to about 2019). Library prep was done by the immunoSEQ multiplex PCR assay. Here the immuneACCESS table is served through TCRdb, limited to in-frame sequences with V and J called. Missing clones are a known gap in these copies; in checked studies unresolved V genes cover under half, and the rest lacks a known reason. The sample data list over 8,500 clones, and around 87% of these were observed just once. Of the sample, roughly 84% is held by the ten largest clones. No antigen has been identified for these receptors. The paper as a whole reports these results and caveats: At least one immunodominant TCRbeta clonotype was present in every T-LGLL patient, and multiple immunodominant subclonotypes appeared in about half of the T-LGLL patients.

The sequenced material came from peripheral blood mononuclear cells. The receptors were sampled from a man older than 75 with T-cell large granular lymphocyte leukemia. Some clones in this sample may be carry-over from other donors' samples. The age is the age at diagnosis.

The chain uses TRBV19 and TRBJ2-5; TRBD1 matches 7 bases. V shed 6 bases, J shed 1 base, and the junction held 5 bases outside the gene matches. The CDR3 consists of 14 residues. Germline-derived CDR1 and CDR2 are LNHDA and SQIVND (reference sequence). The CDR3 DNA is TGTGCCAGTAGCCACAGGGGCGTCCAAGAGACCCAGTACTTC. Translating it yields CASSHRGVQETQYF.

The rearrangement links TRBV18 to TRBJ2-2, with TRBD2 matching over 8 bases. Per the germline V gene, CDR1 is KGHSH and CDR2 is LQKENI. V was pared by 4 bases and J by 6 bases, with 13 bases of the junction left unmatched. CDR3 length: 17 residues. CDR3: CASSQGRSSGMSGELFF. As DNA, the CDR3 is TGTGCCAGCTCACAAGGAAGGAGTAGCGGGATGTCCGGGGAGCTGTTTTTT.

The CDR3 spells CASLRGDTQYF. The CDR3 DNA reads as TGTGCCAGCTTGAGAGGTGATACGCAGTATTTT. The V gene is TRBV6-6, the J gene TRBJ2-3; D uncertain. V was shortened by 8 bases and J by 6 bases, with 9 bases between the two germline ends. The CDR3 has 11 residues. Germline-derived CDR1 and CDR2 are MNHNY and SVGAGI (reference sequence).

The rearrangement uses TRBV7-9 and TRBJ1-4, with TRBD1 matching 11 bases. Germline lookup yields CDR1 SEHNR and CDR2 FQNEAQ (reference sequence). This CDR3 contains 14 residues. V lost 4 bases, J lost 7 bases, and 2 bases stayed unmatched. The CDR3 sequence is CASSYGTGGEKLFF. In DNA, the CDR3 is TGTGCCAGCAGCTATGGGACAGGGGGTGAAAAACTGTTTTTT. The whole variable domain, filled in from reference TRBV7-9 and TRBJ1-4, reads DTGVSQNPRHKITKRGQNVTFRCDPISEHNRLYWYRQTLGQGPEFLTYFQNEAQLEKSRLLSDRFSAERPKGSFSTLEIQRTEQGDSAMYLCASSYGTGGEKLFFGSGTQLSVL.

This chain connects TRBV5-6 to TRBJ1-1; D gene unclear. The CDR3 spans 11 residues. V lost 1 base, J lost 7 bases, and 5 bases lay in between. Germline V gene data show CDR1 as SGHDT and CDR2 as YYEEEE. The CDR3 DNA reads TGTGCCAGCAGCTTGTATGGTGAAGCTTTCTTT. Its translation is CASSLYGEAFF.